The 20 T cell receptor beta chains below all came from one sample that was sequenced in a study of blood T cell repertoires in COVID-19. The repertoire was sequenced with immunoSEQ multiplex PCR; TCRdb's copy has only in-frame clones and lacks some. This table holds more than 250,000 clones, 75% to 90% found once. Sequenced sample: PBMCs or T cells enriched from blood (not recorded which). The origin of the receptors is a man under 40 who had recovered from COVID-19.

The rearrangement joins TRBV18 to TRBJ2-7, with D possibly TRBD1 on 5 matching bases. Germline-derived CDR1 and CDR2 are KGHSH and LQKENI. Trimming took off 3 bases at V and 0 bases at J, with 9 bases between the two ends. The length of the CDR3 is 14 residues. As DNA, the CDR3 is TGTGCCAGCTCACCTAAAGGGGTCTCCTACGAGCAGTACTTC. Translation: CASSPKGVSYEQYF.

The rearrangement links TRBV9 to TRBJ1-2, with TRBD1 identical over 8 bases. V shed 3 bases, J shed 4 bases, and the junction held 2 bases outside the gene matches. Germline V gives CDR1 SGDLS, CDR2 YYNGEE. This CDR3 has 13 amino acids. CDR3 DNA: TGTGCCAGCAGCGGGGACAGGACCTATGGCTACACCTTC. Amino acid sequence: CASSGDRTYGYTF.

The chain is built from TRBV15 and TRBJ1-2; the D gene is possibly TRBD1 (6 bases). Germline V gene sequence: CDR1 LNHNV, CDR2 YYDKDF (reference sequence). V was shortened by 0 bases and J by 4 bases, with 18 bases between the two germline ends. This CDR3 spans 17 amino acids. CDR3 in DNA: TGTGCCACCAGCAGAGATTACAGGGAGTCGGACATCTATGGCTACACCTTC. Translated, it gives CATSRDYRESDIYGYTF.

This chain uses TRBV10-3 with TRBJ1-1; tentative D call: TRBD1 (5 bases). The length of the CDR3 is 15 residues. Between the trimmed V and J ends, which lost 3 bases and 0 bases, there was a span of 11 bases. From germline, CDR1 is ENHRY and CDR2 SYGVKD. CDR3 sequence (DNA): TGTGCCATCAGTGAAATAGGGGTAATGAACACTGAAGCTTTCTTT. Translated: CAISEIGVMNTEAFF.

CDR3 in amino acids: CASSQGTLSVDIQYF. The CDR3 region has the DNA TGTGCCAGCAGCCAGGGGACTTTGTCGGTGGACATTCAGTACTTC. The rearrangement links TRBV3-1 (or the pseudogene TRBV3-2) to TRBJ2-4; TRBD2 might be the D (6 bases). V was cut by 3 bases and J by 8 bases, with 17 bases left in between. Germline assignment: CDR1 LGHDT and CDR2 YNNKEL (reference sequence). This CDR3 contains 15 residues.

V gene TRBV5-1 combines with J gene TRBJ2-3; weak D call: TRBD1 (7 bases). There are 15 residues in the CDR3. V lost 4 bases and J 0 bases, leaving 12 bases between the germline ends. Germline loops: CDR1 SGHRS, CDR2 YFSETQ. As DNA, the CDR3 is TGCGCCAGCAGCGCGGGACAGCTAAGCACAGATACGCAGTATTTT. Translating gives CASSAGQLSTDTQYF.

The chain employs TRBV5-1 and TRBJ1-1; weak D call: TRBD1 (5 bases). V was clipped by 2 bases and J by 4 bases, with 18 bases between them. The CDR3 loop spans 16 amino acids. Germline CDR1 and CDR2: SGHRS and YFSETQ. CDR3 amino acids: CASSLHPQAGSTEAFF. CDR3 nucleotides: TGCGCCAGCAGCTTACACCCACAGGCAGGGTCCACTGAAGCTTTCTTT. Looking up the rest from reference TRBV5-1 and TRBJ1-1 gives the full variable domain: KAGVTQTPRYLIKTRGQQVTLSCSPISGHRSVSWYQQTPGQGLQFLFEYFSETQRNKGNFPGRFSGRQFSNSRSEMNVSTLELGDSALYLCASSLHPQAGSTEAFFGQGTRLTVV.

This clone was seen only once. The chain links TRBV4-2 to TRBJ1-2, with D unclear. This CDR3 region has 14 residues. Germline CDR1 reads LGHNA; CDR2 reads YNFKEQ. Trimming removed 0 bases at V and 1 base at J, with 6 bases between. CDR3 nucleotide sequence: TGTGCCAGCAGCCAAGACAGGTTTAACTATGGCTACACCTTC. Protein product: CASSQDRFNYGYTF.

The rearrangement uses TRBV25-1 and TRBJ1-2, with D unclear. This CDR3 comprises 14 residues. Germline values: CDR1 MGHDK, CDR2 SYGVNS. The germline V and J ends were trimmed by 0 bases and 1 base, with 6 bases remaining between them. CDR3 loop: CASSEYNNNYGYTF. The CDR3 DNA follows: TGTGCCAGCAGTGAATATAACAATAACTATGGCTACACCTTC.

This chain joins TRBV11-2 and TRBJ2-3; weak D call: TRBD2 (6 bases). This CDR3 has 14 residues. CDR1 and CDR2 from the germline V gene are SGHAT and FQNNGV. Trimming removed 5 bases from V and 6 bases from J, with 15 bases in between. This CDR3 reads CASSPSVGTDTQYF. The CDR3 nucleotides read TGTGCCAGCAGCCCTAGCGTTGGAACGGATACGCAGTATTTT.

The chain uses TRBV7-8 and TRBJ2-3; no clear D gene. This CDR3 comprises 13 residues. V lost 6 bases and J lost 7, with 14 bases in between. Germline V gene data show CDR1 as SGHVS and CDR2 as FQNEAQ. This chain's CDR3 is CASSRPRENTQYF. The DNA of the CDR3 is TGTGCCAGCAGTCGCCCACGAGAGAATACGCAGTATTTT.

This clone was observed a handful of times. The V gene is TRBV2, the J gene TRBJ2-2, with no clear D. CDR1 SNHLY and CDR2 FYNNEI come from the germline V gene. The CDR3 sequence is 13 residues long. Trimming shortened V by 4 bases and J by 3 bases, and 6 bases separated the two germline ends. The CDR3 is CASSGEDTGELFF. The DNA for the CDR3 is TGTGCCAGCAGTGGAGAGGACACCGGGGAGCTGTTTTTT.

The chain links TRBV7-8 to TRBJ2-7; D gene ambiguous. CDR3 size: 15 residues. V lost 1 base to trimming and J lost 0 bases, with 10 bases between them. CDR1 is SGHVS, CDR2 FQNEAQ, per germline. This chain's CDR3 is CASSLEFPSSYEQYF. CDR3 in DNA: TGTGCCAGCAGCTTAGAGTTTCCTAGCTCCTACGAGCAGTACTTC. Variable domain in full (rest from reference TRBV7-8 and TRBJ2-7): GAGVSQSPRYKVAKRGQDVALRCDPISGHVSLFWYQQALGQGPEFLTYFQNEAQLDKSGLPSDRFFAERPEGSVSTLKIQRTQQEDSAVYLCASSLEFPSSYEQYFGPGTRLTVT.

The J gene is TRBJ2-7, the V gene TRBV13, with D maybe TRBD1 (6 bases). V lost 0 bases and J 6 bases, leaving 21 bases between the germline ends. CDR1 is PRHDT, CDR2 FYEKMQ, per germline (reference sequence). The CDR3 length is 17 residues. CDR3 sequence: CASSLGRGKVSASEQYF. CDR3 DNA sequence: TGTGCCAGCAGCTTAGGGAGGGGGAAGGTTTCCGCGTCCGAGCAGTACTTC.

This rearrangement joins TRBV6-5 to TRBJ1-6; TRBD1 matches 10 bases. Germline-derived CDR1 and CDR2 are MNHEY and SVGAGI. The CDR3 is 15 amino acids. The ends lost 2 bases at V and 9 bases at J; junction bases unmatched: 4. CDR3 region: CASSYGTGEASPLHF. CDR3 sequence (DNA): TGTGCCAGCAGTTACGGGACAGGGGAAGCTTCACCCCTCCACTTT.

This chain connects TRBV6-5 to TRBJ2-1, with D perhaps TRBD1 (5 bases). This CDR3 spans 13 amino acids. Germline V CDR1 and CDR2: MNHEY, SVGAGI. V lost 6 bases and J 6 bases, leaving 12 bases between the germline ends. CDR3 residues: CASSSGIFNEQFF. The CDR3 DNA follows: TGTGCCAGCAGCTCAGGGATATTCAATGAGCAGTTCTTC.

This chain joins TRBV11-1 and TRBJ2-1; TRBD2 is a possible D gene (5 bases). Trimming removed 5 bases from V and 4 bases from J, with 15 bases in between. Germline V gene lookup returns CDR1 SGHAT and CDR2 FQDESV (reference sequence). This CDR3 is 15 amino acids long. CDR3 DNA sequence: TGTGCCAGCAGCAGACGAACCGGGATATACAATGAGCAGTTCTTC. The encoded protein is CASSRRTGIYNEQFF.

J is TRBJ2-5 and V is TRBV3-1 (or the pseudogene TRBV3-2), with D unclear. The CDR3 is 12 residues long. Germline V gene lookup returns CDR1 LGHDT and CDR2 YNNKEL (reference sequence). V gave up 7 bases and J gave up 5 bases, with 11 bases separating them. CDR3 sequence: CASTRAGETQYF. The CDR3 DNA reads TGTGCCAGCACCCGCGCCGGGGAGACCCAGTACTTC.

V usage is TRBV19 and J usage is TRBJ1-6, with D possibly being TRBD1 (5 bases). Trimming shortened V by 5 bases and J by 0 bases, and 14 bases separated the two germline ends. There are 17 residues in the CDR3. Germline CDR1 and CDR2: LNHDA and SQIVND (reference sequence). For the CDR3, the DNA is TGTGCCAGTAGTTCAGGGCCTTCGAGCTCCTATAATTCACCCCTCCACTTT. This codes for CASSSGPSSSYNSPLHF.

This clone has a handful of counts. The chain joins TRBV6-2 or TRBV6-3 to TRBJ1-2; D is ambiguous. Germline V gives CDR1 MNHEY, CDR2 SVGEGT. The CDR3 covers 12 residues. V lost 3 bases and J 6 bases, leaving 8 bases between the germline ends. Here the CDR3 reads CASSYVADGYTF. The CDR3 nucleotides read TGTGCCAGCAGTTATGTAGCGGATGGCTACACCTTC.